This T cell receptor beta chain is from a study of T-cell reconstitution after alpha-beta-depleted transplantation in children. Findings and caveats of the study: The origin of alpha-beta T cells about two months after transplant was reportedly several hundred expanded graft clones. Newly generated T cells supplied most T-cell counts and diversity one year post-transplant.

A note on this clonotype: What it recognizes is unknown.

Trimming removed 4 bases from V and 4 bases from J; junction bases left unmatched: 7. The CDR3 sequence is 15 residues long. In germline, CDR1 is MNHEY, CDR2 SVGAGI. The TCRbeta library was prepared with unique molecular identifiers. TCRdb independently ran MiXCR on the PCR reads; one entry per CDR3 protein. Of about 900,000 distinct CDR3 sequences listed, roughly 29% are singletons. J is TRBJ2-3 and V is TRBV6-5; 8 bases match TRBD2. Source: PBMCs, mostly from graft donor cells, taken 360 days after TCRalphabeta/CD19-depleted stem cell transplant. This sequence was found in a boy younger than two who had a stem cell transplant for SCID, so the T cells may come from the graft donor. For the CDR3, the DNA is TGTGCCAGCAGTTCGGAGACTAGCGTTGCAGATACGCAGTATTTT. Encoded protein: CASSSETSVADTQYF.